This T cell receptor beta chain was captured in a study of early T cells in non-severe SARS-CoV-2 infection. Study summary: Sequencing used unsorted whole-blood bulk RNA, so chains lack pairing.

Findings and caveats of the study: Reliance on VDJdb matching favored anti-spike CD8 responses; private and CD4 specificities were missed.

This clonotype came up many times. No antigen is known for it. Individual cDNA molecules each received unique molecular identifiers attached to them. A single record per CDR3 protein comes from TCRdb applying MiXCR to the 5' RACE reads. Among tens of thousands of distinct CDR3 sequences listed, around 8.9% were seen once. The length of the CDR3 is 16 residues. V trimming: 5 bases; J trimming: 8 bases; junction bases outside the gene matches: 15. From germline, CDR1 is MDHEN and CDR2 SYDVKM. The sequenced sample was whole blood. The chain joins TRBV28 to TRBJ1-2; 9 bases are a match to TRBD1. This clonotype was sampled from an adult who was a healthcare worker with PCR-confirmed SARS-CoV-2 infection or an uninfected control (not recorded which). CDR3 sequence (DNA): TGTGCCAGCAGTGGGGGGGACAGGGCCAGACGAGGAGGCTACACCTTC. It translates to CASSGGDRARRGGYTF.